This T cell receptor beta chain was sequenced for a study of response to subunit inactivated influenza vaccine. General observations from the study: Authors suggested each seasonal flu vaccination may recruit only limited numbers of new T cells.

In TCRdb, the RT-PCR reads were re-called with MiXCR into one record per CDR3 protein. The top ten clones hold approximately 11% of a sample with more than 150,000 distinct CDR3 sequences, around 8.8% of them seen once. A word on this clonotype: Its specificity is unknown.

The clonotype comes from a man in his fifties who received an inactivated influenza vaccine. The material sequenced was non-naive T cells sorted from PBMCs, taken on the day of vaccination.

The CDR3 coding sequence is TGCAGTGCTAGAGTGCCTAGCGGGACCCTACTCTCCTACGAGCAGTACTTC. This translates into CSARVPSGTLLSYEQYF. The rearrangement uses TRBV20-1 and TRBJ2-7, with 9 bases aligning to TRBD2. J was trimmed by 0 bases and V by 1 base; bases with no gene match: 10. Germline V gene data show CDR1 as DFQATT and CDR2 as SNEGSKA (reference sequence). The CDR3 is 17 amino acids.